This T cell receptor beta chain was captured by sequencing in a study of T cell changes during pregnancy in multiple sclerosis. Germline V gives CDR1 SGHDT, CDR2 YYEEEE. This CDR3 is 15 amino acids long. The table came from immunoSEQ multiplex PCR; TCRdb's copy has only in-frame clones and leaves some out. The sample records some 80,000 clones, 89% being singletons. As concerns this clone: The junction shows a germline mismatch at one end, possibly a read error.

J is TRBJ2-1 and V is TRBV5-6, with 9 bases lining up with TRBD1. This sequence was found in a female donor in good health, enrolled as a control in a pregnancy study. The input for sequencing was peripheral blood, taken in the first trimester of pregnancy. Here the CDR3 reads CASRLDRGGRSEQFF. The CDR3 nucleotides are TGTGCCAGCAGATTGGACAGGGGAGGTCGTAGTGAGCAGTTCTTC.